The clone carrying this T cell receptor (beta chain) was observed a handful of times. The target antigen is unknown. TCRdb called the RT-PCR reads again in MiXCR, with one record for every CDR3 protein. This table holds roughly 760,000 distinct CDR3 sequences, around 21% found once. This entry is derived from a study of response to subunit inactivated influenza vaccine. The germline V gene encodes CDR1 SGHTA and CDR2 FQGNSA. With V trimmed by 1 base and J by 7 bases, 2 bases remained unmatched. This CDR3 contains 14 residues. The study's findings and limits: Few new T cells, the authors suggested, are recruited by each seasonal influenza vaccination.

The chain combines TRBV7-2 with TRBJ1-5, with 9 nucleotides matching TRBD1. The TCR was taken from a man aged 45-60 years who received an inactivated influenza vaccine. The source was PBMCs from blood, collected less than 6 days after vaccination. The CDR3 sequence is CASSLGGQGQPQHF. DNA for the CDR3: TGTGCCAGCAGCTTAGGGGGACAGGGACAGCCCCAGCATTTT.